These 29 T cell receptor beta chains were sequenced from one sample in a study of neurological immune-mediated disorders. TCRdb reprocessed the 5' RACE reads with MiXCR, giving one entry per CDR3 protein. The sample includes 50,000 to 55,000 distinct CDR3 sequences, 9% to 12% of them seen just once. Sequencing input: PBMCs. These receptor sequences come from a man between 65 and 85 years old with HTLV-1-associated myelopathy (HAM/TSP).

This clonotype was counted ten times or more. This sequence joins TRBV12-3 or TRBV12-4 and TRBJ1-5; 11 bases are shared with TRBD1. J gave up 4 bases and V 6 bases, and 5 bases lay outside the gene matches. This CDR3 region has 15 residues. The CDR3 bases are TGTGCCAGCAGCTTCGGGACAGGGGGGAATCAGCCCCAGCATTTT. It yields the protein CASSFGTGGNQPQHF.

This clonotype was counted a few times. The chain carries TRBV19 and TRBJ2-5; a weak D match, TRBD1 (6 bases). Trimming took off 5 bases at V and 7 bases at J, with 17 bases between the two ends. Germline CDR1 and CDR2: LNHDA and SQIVND (reference sequence). This CDR3 comprises 14 residues. The CDR3 sequence is CASSQQGRVVTQYF. Written as DNA, the CDR3 is TGTGCCAGTAGTCAACAGGGTCGCGTGGTGACCCAGTACTTC. The whole variable domain, filled in from reference TRBV19 and TRBJ2-5, reads DGGITQSPKYLFRKEGQNVTLSCEQNLNHDAMYWYRQDPGQGLRLIYYSQIVNDFQKGDIAEGYSVSREKKESFPLTVTSAQKNPTAFYLCASSQQGRVVTQYFGPGTRLLVL.

This clonotype was counted many times. The V call is TRBV20-1, the J call TRBJ2-7; 11 positions agree with TRBD2. The CDR3 covers 11 residues. Trimming removed 6 bases from V and 5 bases from J; junction bases left unmatched: 0. Germline values: CDR1 DFQATT, CDR2 SNEGSKA (reference sequence). This CDR3 reads CSALAGDEQYF. The DNA for the CDR3 is TGCAGTGCACTAGCGGGAGACGAGCAGTACTTC.

This clonotype was observed many times. The genes are TRBV7-9 and TRBJ1-1; D unresolved. Germline V lookup: CDR1 SEHNR, CDR2 FQNEAQ (reference sequence). There are 14 residues in the CDR3. The V gene lost 1 base and the J gene lost 1 base, with 7 bases spanning the gap. In DNA form, the CDR3 reads TGTGCCAGCAGCTTAGTTCAACAGAACACTGAAGCTTTCTTT. It specifies CASSLVQQNTEAFF.

This clonotype showed up just a few times. The V gene is TRBV4-3, the J gene TRBJ2-7; 14 bases map to TRBD2. The ends lost 8 bases at V and 6 bases at J; junction bases unmatched: 0. Per germline, CDR1 LGHNA and CDR2 YSLEER. CDR3 length: 12 residues. The CDR3 loop is CASGLAGGEQYF. Written as DNA, the CDR3 is TGCGCCAGCGGACTAGCGGGGGGCGAGCAGTACTTC.

This chain joins TRBV7-2 and TRBJ2-7; D may correspond to TRBD1 or TRBD2 (6 bases each). With 2 bases removed from V and 7 bases from J, the gap between germline ends came to 15 bases. The germline gives CDR1 SGHTA, CDR2 FQGNSA. This CDR3 has 14 amino acids. Here the CDR3 reads CASSLMGTQGEQYF. For the CDR3, the DNA is TGTGCCAGCAGCTTAATGGGGACTCAGGGGGAGCAGTACTTC. Filled out from reference TRBV7-2 and TRBJ2-7, the complete variable domain reads GAGVSQSPSNKVTEKGKDVELRCDPISGHTALYWYRQSLGQGLEFLIYFQGNSAPDKSGLPSDRFSAERTGGSVSTLTIQRTQQEDSAVYLCASSLMGTQGEQYFGPGTRLTVT.

This chain connects TRBV5-1 to TRBJ2-2; D not certain. The CDR3 sequence is 14 residues long. CDR1 and CDR2 from the germline V gene are SGHRS and YFSETQ. Deletions cut 4 bases from V and 3 bases from J, with 10 bases between. For the CDR3, the DNA is TGCGCCAGCAGCCTCGACACGTACACCGGGGAGCTGTTTTTT. Translating it yields CASSLDTYTGELFF.

This clonotype was seen more than once but under ten times. This sequence joins TRBV28 and TRBJ2-2; D may be TRBD2 (6 bases). Looked up from germline, CDR1 is MDHEN and CDR2 is SYDVKM. Deletions cut 3 bases from V and 6 bases from J, with 11 bases between. This CDR3 is 14 amino acids long. The chain's CDR3 is CASSLAGKAGELFF. The CDR3 DNA is TGTGCCAGCAGTTTGGCGGGGAAGGCCGGGGAGCTGTTTTTT.

Only one count was recorded for this clonotype. This chain uses TRBV20-1 with TRBJ2-1; a possible D gene is TRBD2 (5 bases). Germline lookup yields CDR1 DFQATT and CDR2 SNEGSKA (reference sequence). V lost 6 bases and J lost 4, with 28 bases in between. This CDR3 has 18 residues. The CDR3 here is CSASLLAAAPLSYNEQFF. DNA of the CDR3: TGCAGTGCAAGTCTTCTAGCAGCGGCCCCTCTCTCTTACAATGAGCAGTTCTTC.

This clonotype was counted ten times or more. This chain connects TRBV12-3 or TRBV12-4 to TRBJ2-1; TRBD2 agrees at 7 bases. This CDR3 is built from 15 residues. Trimming removed 6 bases from V and 0 bases from J; junction bases left unmatched: 5. The CDR3: CASSQSGASYNEQFF. The CDR3 DNA reads as TGTGCCAGCAGCCAAAGCGGGGCCTCCTACAATGAGCAGTTCTTC.

This clonotype was recorded at least ten times. CDR3 residues: CSARDQAGTLLETQYF. The DNA for the CDR3 is TGCAGTGCTAGAGATCAGGCAGGGACCCTACTAGAGACCCAGTACTTC. This chain connects TRBV20-1 to TRBJ2-5, with D perhaps matching TRBD1 or TRBD2 (5 bases each). Trimming cost V 0 bases and J 4 bases, with 18 bases left between them. CDR1 DFQATT and CDR2 SNEGSKA come from the germline V gene (reference sequence). This CDR3 has 16 residues.

This clonotype was observed at least ten times. This rearrangement joins TRBV15 to TRBJ1-5; 9 bases align to TRBD1. The CDR3 extends over 20 amino acids. Looked up from germline, CDR1 is LNHNV and CDR2 is YYDKDF (reference sequence). V was pared by 3 bases and J by 2 bases, with 17 bases of the junction left unmatched. The CDR3 reads CATSSLPGQGVSLGNQPQHF. CDR3 coding DNA: TGTGCCACCAGCAGTCTCCCGGGACAGGGAGTTTCATTGGGCAATCAGCCCCAGCATTTT.

This clonotype is medium-sized (0.01 to 0.1%) within its sample. The chain uses TRBV7-2 and TRBJ2-1, with 10 bases identical to TRBD1. Germline V lookup: CDR1 SGHTA, CDR2 FQGNSA. This CDR3 region has 16 residues. J gave up 9 bases and V 5 bases, and 13 bases lay outside the gene matches. The DNA for the CDR3 is TGTGCCAGCAGCCATCGGACAGGGGGTTTCATTGCTGAGCAGTTCTTC. This translates into CASSHRTGGFIAEQFF.

This clonotype was seen ten or more times. The gene calls are TRBV9 and TRBJ2-2; TRBD2 aligns across 7 bases. Unmatched junction bases numbered 7, after V lost 5 bases and J lost 0 bases. The CDR3 consists of 16 residues. CDR1 and CDR2 from the germline V gene are SGDLS and YYNGEE. The CDR3 here is CASSVRGTSNTGELFF. DNA of the CDR3: TGTGCCAGCAGTGTGCGGGGGACCTCGAACACCGGGGAGCTGTTTTTT.

The chain joins TRBV27 to TRBJ2-7; the match to TRBD2 covers 13 bases. Germline V CDR1 and CDR2: MNHEY, SMNVEV (reference sequence). V lost 6 bases and J lost 2; bases outside the gene matches: 4. The CDR3 totals 15 residues. CDR3 in amino acids: CASSRTSGRAYEQYF. In DNA form, the CDR3 reads TGTGCCAGCAGCCGAACTAGCGGGAGGGCCTACGAGCAGTACTTC.

Many counts were recorded for this clonotype. This rearrangement joins TRBV3-1 to TRBJ2-7; D is unresolved. Trimming pared 1 base from V and 3 bases from J, leaving 13 bases between. In germline, CDR1 is LGHDT, CDR2 YNNKEL (reference sequence). The CDR3 has 15 residues. CDR3 sequence: CASSQGASWDYEQYF. CDR3 DNA: TGTGCCAGCAGCCAAGGGGCGTCCTGGGACTACGAGCAGTACTTC.

This clonotype was seen a handful of times. The chain joins TRBV18 to TRBJ2-3, with TRBD2 as a possible D gene (5 bases). CDR3 length: 17 residues. Germline CDR1 and CDR2: KGHSH and LQKENI. Trimming removed 4 bases at V and 0 bases at J, with 17 bases between. As DNA, the CDR3 is TGTGCCAGCTCACGTGGGAGCTTAACTACAAGCACAGATACGCAGTATTTT. It is translated as CASSRGSLTTSTDTQYF.

This clonotype showed up many times. CDR3 sequence reads: CASSPPSGVPYNEQFF. The CDR3 nucleotides are TGTGCCAGCTCACCACCGAGCGGGGTCCCCTACAATGAGCAGTTCTTC. This sequence joins TRBV18 and TRBJ2-1, with 7 bases identical to TRBD2. The CDR3 totals 16 residues. The ends lost 0 bases at V and 2 bases at J; junction bases unmatched: 4. From germline, CDR1 is KGHSH and CDR2 LQKENI.

There are many counts of this clonotype. The chain recombines TRBV9 with TRBJ2-1; D is uncertain. V gave up 4 bases and J gave up 7 bases, with 15 bases separating them. The CDR3 runs 14 residues. Germline-derived CDR1 and CDR2 are SGDLS and YYNGEE. In DNA, the CDR3 is TGTGCCAGCAGCATAAGCCTCCGTGTTAATGAGCAGTTCTTC. It yields the protein CASSISLRVNEQFF.

The sample holds many counts of this clonotype. This chain uses TRBV12-3 or TRBV12-4 with TRBJ1-5, with 9 nucleotides matching TRBD1. This CDR3 spans 17 amino acids. The V segment lost 3 bases and the J segment 2 bases; nucleotides outside the gene matches: 8. This CDR3 is CASSFTLQGAGNQPQHF. DNA of the CDR3: TGTGCCAGCAGTTTTACACTACAGGGGGCAGGCAATCAGCCCCAGCATTTT.

The table lists this clonotype with many counts. The CDR3 is CASSLGRTPRELFF. DNA of the CDR3: TGTGCCAGCAGCTTAGGACGGACCCCCCGGGAGCTGTTTTTT. This chain uses TRBV7-9 with TRBJ2-2, with D hard to call. Trimming removed 1 base from V and 9 bases from J, with 12 bases in between. Germline-derived CDR1 and CDR2 are SEHNR and FQNEAQ (reference sequence). CDR3 length: 14 amino acids.

This clonotype was counted ten times or more. The chain combines TRBV29-1 with TRBJ2-1, with a tentative D call TRBD2 (7 bases). The CDR3 loop spans 13 amino acids. The germline V and J ends were trimmed by 3 bases and 9 bases, with 15 bases remaining between them. CDR1 and CDR2 (germline): SQVTM, ANQGSEA. The CDR3 bases are TGCAGCGTTGAGCCTAGCGGAGGGGGTGAGCAGTTCTTC. The encoded protein is CSVEPSGGGEQFF.

This clonotype was counted at least ten times. CDR3 sequence reads: CASSEHTSGANVLTF. DNA for the CDR3: TGTGCCAGCAGTGAACACACCTCTGGGGCCAACGTCCTGACTTTC. The chain links TRBV6-5 to TRBJ2-6; D not resolved. CDR3 length equals 15 residues. Trimming cost V 5 bases and J 0 bases, with 8 bases left between them. Germline V gives CDR1 MNHEY, CDR2 SVGAGI.

V is TRBV29-1 and J is TRBJ2-1; TRBD1 might be the D (5 bases). Trimming cost V 4 bases and J 4 bases, with 11 bases left between them. The CDR3 extends over 13 amino acids. CDR1 SQVTM and CDR2 ANQGSEA come from the germline V gene. CDR3 in amino acids: CSVGLGLYNEQFF. Here the CDR3 DNA reads TGCAGCGTTGGGTTGGGGCTATACAATGAGCAGTTCTTC.

The J gene is TRBJ2-7, the V gene TRBV20-1; TRBD2 matches 7 bases. Germline V lookup: CDR1 DFQATT, CDR2 SNEGSKA (reference sequence). Unmatched junction bases numbered 7, after V lost 3 bases and J lost 5 bases. This CDR3 is 13 amino acids long. CDR3 in amino acids: CSASRRLAHEQYF. Written as DNA, the CDR3 is TGCAGTGCTAGCAGGCGACTAGCTCACGAGCAGTACTTC.

This clonotype showed up many times. V and J are TRBV2 and TRBJ1-2, with D perhaps TRBD1 (5 bases). The CDR3 sequence is 13 residues long. The germline CDR1 and CDR2 sequences are SNHLY and FYNNEI. Trimming took off 8 bases at V and 0 bases at J, with 10 bases between the two ends. DNA of the CDR3: TGTGCCAGCTTCCGGGACGCTAACTATGGCTACACCTTC. Its translation: CASFRDANYGYTF.

Many counts were recorded for this clonotype. The genes are TRBV29-1 and TRBJ2-7; D tentatively fits TRBD1 or TRBD2 (8 bases each). The CDR3 is 14 amino acids. Germline CDR1 is SQVTM and CDR2 is ANQGSEA. Trimming stripped 4 bases from V and 0 bases from J, with 13 bases between. The chain's CDR3 is CSVGQGTSSYEQYF. DNA for the CDR3: TGCAGCGTTGGACAGGGGACTAGCTCCTACGAGCAGTACTTC.

This clonotype was picked up many times. The chain links TRBV29-1 to TRBJ2-3, with 10 bases identical to TRBD2. V dropped 6 bases and J dropped 2; count of bases not matched to a gene: 5. This CDR3 has 14 amino acids. Germline-derived CDR1 and CDR2 are SQVTM and ANQGSEA. CDR3: CSVQAGGPTDTQYF. The CDR3 DNA sequence: TGCAGCGTACAAGCGGGAGGGCCCACAGATACGCAGTATTTT.

This clonotype was counted many times. The V and J genes are TRBV5-1 and TRBJ2-7, with TRBD1 identical over 8 bases. The V and J ends lost 5 bases and 6 bases, in that order; junction bases with no gene match: 4. The CDR3 runs 12 residues. Germline values: CDR1 SGHRS, CDR2 YFSETQ. The CDR3 sequence is CASRAGGGEQYF. The CDR3 DNA is TGCGCCAGCAGGGCAGGGGGCGGCGAGCAGTACTTC.